The text below deals with one TCR beta chain. Measured with immunoSEQ multiplex PCR; TCRdb has only the in-frame clones, and not every one. The sample consists of over 250,000 clones, about 89% of them appearing once. CDR1 and CDR2 from the germline V gene are KGHSH and LQKENI. V lost 0 bases, J lost 5 bases, and 9 bases stayed unmatched. The CDR3 has 16 amino acids. These data are taken from a study of blood T cell repertoires in COVID-19. Study summary: The origin of the acute and convalescent COVID-19 samples was the United States, Italy and Spain.

The chain joins TRBV18 to TRBJ2-7, with TRBD2 matching over 8 bases. Input material: peripheral blood. The source of this sequence is a man aged 40-55 years who had recovered from COVID-19. This chain's CDR3 is CASSPPGRGRTNEQYF. Here the CDR3 DNA reads TGTGCCAGCTCACCACCGGGACGCGGGAGGACCAACGAGCAGTACTTC.